The clone carrying this T cell receptor beta chain was detected only a few times. The record originates from a study of T-cell memory formation after mild COVID-19. The CDR3 covers 14 residues. Trimming cost V 2 bases and J 4 bases, with 12 bases left between them. Germline CDR1 is SGHRS and CDR2 is YFSETQ. TCRdb analysed the 5' RACE reads with MiXCR anew, one entry per CDR3 protein. There are 250,000 to 350,000 distinct CDR3 sequences in the sample; 15% to 20% occur only once, and about 23% lies in the top ten. V and J are TRBV5-1 and TRBJ1-1; D may be TRBD1 (6 bases). The sequenced sample consisted of PBMCs or a T cell subset sorted from them (not recorded which). This clonotype originated in a man aged 18 to 35 who had mild COVID-19 (a few samples of this study predate the infection). Cell type and time point are not known. CDR3 sequence (DNA): TGCGCCAGCAGCTTTGAGGAGGGGGGCACTGAAGCTTTCTTT. Residues: CASSFEEGGTEAFF.